One sample yielded the 21 T cell receptor beta chains listed below, sequenced in a study of OX40 agonist ivuxolimab in advanced cancers. The table came from immunoSEQ multiplex PCR; TCRdb's copy has only in-frame clones and leaves some out. The sample lists some 76,000 clones; more than 75% were seen once. Source: CD4+ or CD8+ T cells sorted from blood, taken in a trial of the OX40 agonist ivuxolimab. These receptors were collected from an adult with an advanced solid tumor such as melanoma, head and neck, liver or kidney cancer.

The DNA of the CDR3 is TGCGCCAGCAGCTTGGCGGTCGGCGACTACGAGCAGTACTTC. Protein sequence: CASSLAVGDYEQYF. The genes are TRBV5-1 and TRBJ2-7; D remains unclear. Trimming took off 0 bases at V and 3 bases at J, with 10 bases between the two ends. Germline values: CDR1 SGHRS, CDR2 YFSETQ. The CDR3 length is 14 residues.

The chain employs TRBV6-5 and TRBJ1-2; D is unresolved. The germline CDR1 and CDR2 sequences are MNHEY and SVGAGI. Trimming cost V 3 bases and J 2 bases, with 7 bases left between them. This CDR3 is built from 13 residues. CDR3 in DNA: TGTGCCAGCAGTTATGGCTGGAACTATGGCTACACCTTC. This translates into CASSYGWNYGYTF.

The chain has TRBV7-6 and TRBJ1-4; D call uncertain. Per germline, CDR1 SGHVS and CDR2 FNYEAQ. Trimming pared 3 bases from V and 4 bases from J, leaving 9 bases between. The CDR3 covers 14 residues. The CDR3 coding sequence is TGTGCCAGCAGCTTGAGCGCCGGTAATGAAAAACTGTTTTTT. Its translation is CASSLSAGNEKLFF.

The V call is TRBV7-3, the J call TRBJ2-1; D might be TRBD1 or TRBD2, each matching 6 bases. Germline V gene lookup returns CDR1 SGHTA and CDR2 FQGTGA. The CDR3 covers 16 residues. V was shortened by 8 bases and J by 12 bases, with 29 bases between the two germline ends. The CDR3: CASAPTGTQGRVGQFF. The CDR3 DNA reads TGTGCCAGCGCCCCCACAGGGACTCAGGGCCGAGTTGGGCAGTTCTTC.

This chain joins TRBV5-1 and TRBJ2-6; D is unresolved. This CDR3 comprises 16 residues. Trimming shortened V by 0 bases and J by 0 bases, and 7 bases separated the two germline ends. The germline CDR1 and CDR2 sequences are SGHRS and YFSETQ. CDR3 nucleotide sequence: TGCGCCAGCAGCTTGGAGGGCCCCTCTGGGGCCAACGTCCTGACTTTC. The encoded protein is CASSLEGPSGANVLTF.

The CDR3: CASSLRQAGELFF. The CDR3 region has the DNA TGTGCCAGCAGCTTACGGCAGGCCGGGGAGCTGTTTTTT. The chain combines TRBV11-3 with TRBJ2-2, with unresolved D. V was cut by 2 bases and J by 6 bases, with 7 bases left in between. The germline CDR1 and CDR2 sequences are SGHNT and YENEEA. This CDR3 is 13 amino acids long. Complete variable domain (other parts from reference TRBV11-3 and TRBJ2-2): EAGVVQSPRYKIIEKKQPVAFWCNPISGHNTLYWYLQNLGQGPELLIRYENEEAVDDSQLPKDRFSAERLKGVDSTLKIQPAELGDSAVYLCASSLRQAGELFFGEGSRLTVL.

The J gene is TRBJ2-1, the V gene TRBV9, with D possibly being TRBD2 (6 bases). CDR1 is SGDLS, CDR2 YYNGEE, per germline. The CDR3 loop spans 16 amino acids. Trimming took off 0 bases at V and 2 bases at J, with 12 bases between the two ends. CDR3 coding DNA: TGTGCCAGCAGCGTAGTGCTTAGCGGCGCCTACAATGAGCAGTTCTTC. The encoded protein is CASSVVLSGAYNEQFF. The full variable domain, with the rest looked up from reference TRBV9 and TRBJ2-1, is DSGVTQTPKHLITATGQRVTLRCSPRSGDLSVYWYQQSLDQGLQFLIQYYNGEERAKGNILERFSAQQFPDLHSELNLSSLELGDSALYFCASSVVLSGAYNEQFFGPGTRLTVL.

The chain joins TRBV18 to TRBJ1-1, with a possible D match to TRBD1 (5 bases). The CDR3 sequence is 14 residues long. In germline, CDR1 is KGHSH, CDR2 LQKENI. The V end was cut by 3 bases, the J end by 2 bases, with 10 bases between. The CDR3 DNA sequence: TGTGCCAGCTCACCGCGGGACGGTAACACTGAAGCTTTCTTT. It translates to CASSPRDGNTEAFF.

The rearrangement joins TRBV11-2 to TRBJ1-2; no clear D. The CDR3 is made up of 13 amino acids. Trimming left V 0 bases short and J 5 bases short, with 7 bases between. CDR1 is SGHAT, CDR2 FQNNGV, per germline. This CDR3 is CASSLESVYGYTF. The CDR3 bases are TGTGCCAGCAGCTTAGAGTCAGTTTATGGCTACACCTTC.

This chain links TRBV19 with TRBJ1-5; D not resolved. Germline assignment: CDR1 LNHDA and CDR2 SQIVND (reference sequence). The V and J ends lost 1 base and 4 bases respectively, with 8 bases between them. The CDR3 is made up of 14 amino acids. The CDR3 sequence is CASSIGAVNQPQHF. The CDR3 region has the DNA TGTGCCAGTAGTATAGGGGCAGTAAATCAGCCCCAGCATTTT. Looking up the rest from reference TRBV19 and TRBJ1-5 gives the full variable domain: DGGITQSPKYLFRKEGQNVTLSCEQNLNHDAMYWYRQDPGQGLRLIYYSQIVNDFQKGDIAEGYSVSREKKESFPLTVTSAQKNPTAFYLCASSIGAVNQPQHFGDGTRLSIL.

J is TRBJ1-1 and V is TRBV27; D may be TRBD1 (5 bases). The germline V gene encodes CDR1 MNHEY and CDR2 SMNVEV (reference sequence). This CDR3 contains 13 residues. V gave up 5 bases and J gave up 4 bases, with 11 bases separating them. Here the CDR3 reads CASSIMGGTEAFF. The CDR3 bases are TGTGCCAGCAGTATAATGGGGGGCACTGAAGCTTTCTTT.

The rearrangement uses TRBV5-1 and TRBJ2-1, with TRBD2 matching 9 bases. Trimming took 2 bases from V and 8 from J; bases not matched to a gene: 5. Germline lookup yields CDR1 SGHRS and CDR2 YFSETQ. The CDR3 has 14 residues. CDR3 protein: CASSFSGRMDEQFF. The CDR3 region has the DNA TGCGCCAGCAGCTTTAGCGGGAGAATGGATGAGCAGTTCTTC. The whole variable domain, filled in from reference TRBV5-1 and TRBJ2-1, reads KAGVTQTPRYLIKTRGQQVTLSCSPISGHRSVSWYQQTPGQGLQFLFEYFSETQRNKGNFPGRFSGRQFSNSRSEMNVSTLELGDSALYLCASSFSGRMDEQFFGPGTRLTVL.

The J gene is TRBJ1-1, the V gene TRBV2, with D uncertain. The germline CDR1 and CDR2 sequences are SNHLY and FYNNEI. The V end was cut by 6 bases, the J end by 0 bases, with 11 bases between. The CDR3 contains 14 residues. In DNA form, the CDR3 reads TGTGCCAGCAGACTTAGGGTTATGAACACTGAAGCTTTCTTT. Translation: CASRLRVMNTEAFF. Variable domain in full (rest from reference TRBV2 and TRBJ1-1): EPEVTQTPSHQVTQMGQEVILRCVPISNHLYFYWYRQILGQKVEFLVSFYNNEISEKSEIFDDQFSVERPDGSNFTLKIRSTKLEDSAMYFCASRLRVMNTEAFFGQGTRLTVV.

J is TRBJ2-2 and V is TRBV11-3, with 10 positions matching TRBD1. This CDR3 is 16 amino acids long. Germline CDR1 SGHNT, CDR2 YENEEA. V lost 2 bases, J lost 5 bases, and 5 bases stayed unmatched. CDR3 coding DNA: TGTGCCAGCAGCTTAACTTGGGACAGGGGAACCGGGGAGCTGTTTTTT. Encoded protein: CASSLTWDRGTGELFF. The whole variable domain, remainder taken from reference TRBV11-3 and TRBJ2-2, is EAGVVQSPRYKIIEKKQPVAFWCNPISGHNTLYWYLQNLGQGPELLIRYENEEAVDDSQLPKDRFSAERLKGVDSTLKIQPAELGDSAVYLCASSLTWDRGTGELFFGEGSRLTVL.

As for this clone: The junction shows a germline mismatch at one end, possibly a read error. The rearrangement links TRBV2 to TRBJ1-2; D uncertain. Germline V gene data show CDR1 as SNHLY and CDR2 as FYNNEI. The CDR3 is 15 amino acids. The CDR3 bases are TGTGCCAGCAGGCCACGGCGCGGCATCAACTATGGCCACACCTTC. It specifies CASRPRRGINYGHTF.

V usage is TRBV11-2 and J usage is TRBJ2-1; D unresolved. Per germline, CDR1 SGHAT and CDR2 FQNNGV. V was cut by 0 bases and J by 11 bases, with 8 bases left in between. The CDR3 is 12 residues long. CDR3 bases: TGTGCCAGCAGCTTAGATAGGTACAAGCAGTTCTTC. Residues: CASSLDRYKQFF.

The V call is TRBV5-6, the J call TRBJ2-3; D gene ambiguous. Germline V gene data show CDR1 as SGHDT and CDR2 as YYEEEE. The length of the CDR3 is 17 residues. V lost 0 bases, J lost 2 bases, and 16 bases lay in between. The CDR3 DNA reads TGTGCCAGCAGCTTGGAGGTGGGAATTCTCTCCACAGATACGCAGTATTTT. This encodes CASSLEVGILSTDTQYF.

In DNA, the CDR3 is TGTGCCAGCAGCACGGACAGGGTCGATCAGCCCCAGCATTTT. It yields the protein CASSTDRVDQPQHF. The rearrangement links TRBV7-9 to TRBJ1-5; 8 nucleotides agree with TRBD1. From germline, CDR1 is SEHNR and CDR2 FQNEAQ (reference sequence). This CDR3 is built from 14 residues. V was pared by 5 bases and J by 5 bases, with 5 bases of the junction left unmatched.

The rearrangement joins TRBV13 to TRBJ1-2; D perhaps matches TRBD1 (5 bases). The CDR3 runs 14 residues. Germline-derived CDR1 and CDR2 are PRHDT and FYEKMQ (reference sequence). Trimming took off 5 bases at V and 8 bases at J, with 18 bases between the two ends. This CDR3 reads CASSRIGGVDGYTF. The DNA of the CDR3 is TGTGCCAGCAGCCGTATCGGGGGAGTAGACGGCTACACCTTC.

This sequence joins TRBV7-2 and TRBJ1-1, with TRBD1 as a possible D gene (5 bases). This CDR3 has 13 residues. From germline, CDR1 is SGHTA and CDR2 FQGNSA. Trimming removed 6 bases from V and 1 base from J, with 9 bases in between. The CDR3 spells CASRYDRNTEAFF. Written as DNA, the CDR3 is TGTGCCAGCAGGTATGACAGGAACACTGAAGCTTTCTTT.

The chain joins TRBV5-6 to TRBJ1-2; possible D gene TRBD1, 5 bases. V shed 3 bases and J shed 2 bases, with 14 bases lying between them. CDR1 is SGHDT and CDR2 is YYEEEE in the germline V gene. This CDR3 region has 15 residues. The CDR3 spells CASSSTGTANYGYTF. The CDR3 DNA sequence: TGTGCCAGCAGCTCAACCGGGACGGCGAACTATGGCTACACCTTC.